This TCR beta chain was found in a study of blood T cell repertoires in COVID-19. About the study: COVID-19 samples, acute and convalescent, were from the United States, Italy and Spain. PBMCs, B-cell-depleted T cells, or T cells were the source of the cDNA or gDNA that made up the material.

Under the authors' procedure: It was from reference gene primer amplification that nucleated cell counts were estimated. Sequencing was performed with immunoSEQ multiplex PCR; in TCRdb, only in-frame clones are kept and a portion is missing. D and trimming come from the DNA, and the V and J calls and clone size come from that table. The table shows more than 50,000 clones, with roughly 90% occurring only once. The origin of this receptor is an elderly man with acute or convalescent COVID-19. The sequencing sample was made of peripheral blood.

In DNA form, the CDR3 reads TGTGCCAGCAGCCGGGACAGTATTAACTATGGCTACACCTTC. Translating it yields CASSRDSINYGYTF. The chain links TRBV3-1 (or the pseudogene TRBV3-2) to TRBJ1-2, with 7 positions matching TRBD1. The CDR3 length is 14 residues. The germline gives CDR1 LGHDT, CDR2 YNNKEL (reference sequence). The V gene end was trimmed by 4 bases and the J gene end by 1 base; junction bases not matched to a gene: 3.